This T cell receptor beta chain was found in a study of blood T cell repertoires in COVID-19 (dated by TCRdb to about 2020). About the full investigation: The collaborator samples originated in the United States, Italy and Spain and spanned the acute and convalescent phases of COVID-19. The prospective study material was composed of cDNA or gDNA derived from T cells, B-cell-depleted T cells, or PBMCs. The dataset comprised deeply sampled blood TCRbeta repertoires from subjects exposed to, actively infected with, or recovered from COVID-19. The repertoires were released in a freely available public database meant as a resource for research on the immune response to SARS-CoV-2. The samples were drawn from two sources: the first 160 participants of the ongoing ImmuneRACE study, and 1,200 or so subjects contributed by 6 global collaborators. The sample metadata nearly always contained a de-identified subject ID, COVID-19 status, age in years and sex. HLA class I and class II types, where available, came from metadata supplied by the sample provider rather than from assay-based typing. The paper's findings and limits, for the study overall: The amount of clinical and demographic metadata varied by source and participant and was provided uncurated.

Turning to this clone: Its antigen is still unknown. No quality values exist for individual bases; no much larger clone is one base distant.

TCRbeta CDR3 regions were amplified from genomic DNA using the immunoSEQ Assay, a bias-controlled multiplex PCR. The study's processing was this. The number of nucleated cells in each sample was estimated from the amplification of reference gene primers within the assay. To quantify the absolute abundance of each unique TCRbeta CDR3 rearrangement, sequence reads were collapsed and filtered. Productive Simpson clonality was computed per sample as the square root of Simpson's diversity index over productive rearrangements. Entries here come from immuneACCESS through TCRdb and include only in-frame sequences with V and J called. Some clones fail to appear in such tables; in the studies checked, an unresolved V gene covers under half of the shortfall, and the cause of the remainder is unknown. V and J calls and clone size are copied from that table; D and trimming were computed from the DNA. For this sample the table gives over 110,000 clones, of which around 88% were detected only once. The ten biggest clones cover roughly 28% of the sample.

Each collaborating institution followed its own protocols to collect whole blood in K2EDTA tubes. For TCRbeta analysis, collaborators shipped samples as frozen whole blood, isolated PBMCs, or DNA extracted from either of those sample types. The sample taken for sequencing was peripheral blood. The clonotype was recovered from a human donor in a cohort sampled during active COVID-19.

The CDR3 has the sequence CASSTGTANYGYTF. The DNA sequence reads TGTGCCAGCTCAACCGGGACAGCAAACTATGGCTACACCTTC. The chain uses TRBV18 and TRBJ1-2, with 7 bases in between that match TRBD1. Unmatched junction bases come to 5, with V trimmed by 5 bases and J by 2 bases. From cysteine to phenylalanine, the CDR3 is 14 amino acids long. Only CDR3 DNA is held: 42 bases, read in frame from base 1. CDR1 and CDR2 are read off the germline V gene as KGHSH and LQKENI.